A selection of T cell receptor beta chains follows, all from one sample in a study of cytotoxic CD8 clonotypes in ibrutinib-treated CLL. Profiled with immunoSEQ multiplex PCR; TCRdb holds only in-frame clones, not every one. The table lists 110,000 to 150,000 clones, about 78% of them singletons, with approximately 5.1% in the top ten. Sample: PBMCs, taken after 24 months of ibrutinib treatment. These receptors originate from a human donor with chronic lymphocytic leukemia. Both conserved end residues are part of each CDR3. A D gene is named only where the DNA matches it firmly. Some rows have no size entry. The others give once, few or many, or a class for an expanded clone.

cdr3_nt,cdr3_aa,j_call,v_call,clone_size,d_call
TGTGCCAGTAGTATAGGGGGCAGCCCCAGAGGAGAAGCTTTCTTT,CASSIGGSPRGEAFF,TRBJ1-1,TRBV19,few,NA
TGTGCCACCAAAATAGGGGGGGGCACAGATACGCAGTATTTT,CATKIGGGTDTQYF,TRBJ2-3,TRBV6-6,NA,NA
TGTGCCAGCAGTCGCCCTAGCGGCTACGAGCAGTACTTC,CASSRPSGYEQYF,TRBJ2-7,TRBV6-5,medium-sized,TRBD2
TGTGCCAGCCGGGCCTCAAGGCCCACCCCGACGCAGTATTTT,CASRASRPTPTQYF,TRBJ2-3,TRBV7-2,NA,NA
TGTGCCAGTAGTAAATTCGCTAGCGGGACCTACGAGCAGTACTTC,CASSKFASGTYEQYF,TRBJ2-7,TRBV19,NA,TRBD2
TGTGCCAGCAGTTTAAAGGGGACCGGGGGGAGGACCCAGTACTTC,CASSLKGTGGRTQYF,TRBJ2-5,TRBV27,NA,TRBD2
TGTGCCAGCAGCTTGGGCAGTTCTGGAAACACCATATATTTT,CASSLGSSGNTIYF,TRBJ1-3,TRBV5-4,many,NA
TGTGCCAGCAGGCTGACAGGGGTACTATTCGGCTACACCTTC,CASRLTGVLFGYTF,TRBJ1-2,TRBV5-8,NA,TRBD1
TGTGCCAGCAGCTTAGAGACCCAGTACTTC,CASSLETQYF,TRBJ2-5,TRBV7-9,NA,NA
TGTGCCAGCAGTGCCCCTGGGACAGGGAGGGCGGAAGCTTTCTTT,CASSAPGTGRAEAFF,TRBJ1-1,TRBV6-5,once,TRBD1
TGTGCCAGCAGTTCCAGCACAGATACGCAGTATTTT,CASSSSTDTQYF,TRBJ2-3,TRBV6-6,few,NA
TGTGCCAGCACCTTGGGGGGCTACGAGCAGTACTTC,CASTLGGYEQYF,TRBJ2-7,TRBV7-9,few,NA
TGCAGCGTTGTTTTACACCTCTCTGGAAACACCATATATTTT,CSVVLHLSGNTIYF,TRBJ1-3,TRBV29-1,few,NA
TGTGCCAGCAGCTACCTAGGGACAGAGCAAGAGACCCAGTACTTC,CASSYLGTEQETQYF,TRBJ2-5,TRBV7-3,few,TRBD1
TGTGCCAGCAGCCAGGGGGCCCACGGGCCCCAGCATTTT,CASSQGAHGPQHF,TRBJ1-5,TRBV7-9,few,TRBD1
TGCGCCAGCAGCCGGTCGTACCGGGACAGGGGGCCCACTGAAGCTTTCTTT,CASSRSYRDRGPTEAFF,TRBJ1-1,TRBV4-1,medium-sized,TRBD1
TGCGCCAGCAGCTTGTCCGGTACGAACACTGAAGCTTTCTTT,CASSLSGTNTEAFF,TRBJ1-1,TRBV5-1,NA,NA
TGCGCCAGCAGCCAACTTCCCGGGGAGCTGTTTTTT,CASSQLPGELFF,TRBJ2-2,TRBV4-3,NA,NA
TGTGCCATCGGGACTAGCGGGGGGGCCGGGCAGTTCTTC,CAIGTSGGAGQFF,TRBJ2-1,TRBV10-3,NA,TRBD2
TGTGCCAGTAGTATAGAGGGACAGACCTACAATGAGCAGTTCTTC,CASSIEGQTYNEQFF,TRBJ2-1,TRBV19,NA,TRBD1
TGTGCCAGCAGTTTGATGAGGGGCGGGTATGGCTACACCTTC,CASSLMRGGYGYTF,TRBJ1-2,TRBV27,NA,NA
TGTGCCAGAGGGGGGTCCGGGACAGCGAACACCGGGGAGCTGTTTTTT,CARGGSGTANTGELFF,TRBJ2-2,TRBV7-9,once,NA
TGTGCCAGCGCCCCCACTAGCCTGGGATACTTC,CASAPTSLGYF,TRBJ2-4,TRBV21-1,NA,NA
TGTGCCAGTACCCGAGGAAGGGAGAACTATGGCTACACCTTC,CASTRGRENYGYTF,TRBJ1-2,TRBV19,NA,NA
TGCGCCAGCAGCCAAGGACTAGATCCCTACGAGCAGTACTTC,CASSQGLDPYEQYF,TRBJ2-7,TRBV4-3,NA,NA
TGTGCCAGCAGTTTACCCCAGAAAGAGACCCAGTACTTC,CASSLPQKETQYF,TRBJ2-5,TRBV28,NA,NA
TGTGCCAGCAGCTCCGGACAGGCAAATTCACCCCTCCACTTT,CASSSGQANSPLHF,TRBJ1-6,TRBV7-3,NA,TRBD1
TGTGCCAGCAGCCAAGATCTTTCGCCGGGGTACTCCTACGAGCAGTACTTC,CASSQDLSPGYSYEQYF,TRBJ2-7,TRBV14,NA,NA
TGTGCCAGCAGCTTAGTACTAGCGGAATACAATGAGCAGTTCTTC,CASSLVLAEYNEQFF,TRBJ2-1,TRBV7-9,once,TRBD2
TGTGCCAGCAGCCGACTGGGGGATGAGCAGTTCTTC,CASSRLGDEQFF,TRBJ2-1,TRBV7-9,NA,NA
TGTGCCAGCAGCTTAGATCGGGGTAGCGGGAGTGGTTATGAGCAGTTCTTC,CASSLDRGSGSGYEQFF,TRBJ2-1,TRBV11-2,NA,TRBD2
TGCAGCTCGCATTTAGGGGGCTGGGGGAACACTGAAGCTTTCTTT,CSSHLGGWGNTEAFF,TRBJ1-1,TRBV29-1,NA,TRBD1
TGTGCCAGCAGTCGAGGGACAGGGGGCTCCCATGGCTACACCTTC,CASSRGTGGSHGYTF,TRBJ1-2,TRBV6-5,NA,TRBD1
TGTGCCAGCTCACCAGGGTTCCGGAGCCAAGAGACCCAGTACTTC,CASSPGFRSQETQYF,TRBJ2-5,TRBV18,NA,NA
TGTGCCAGCAGTTTATCTTCTCCCACAGATACGCAGTATTTT,CASSLSSPTDTQYF,TRBJ2-3,TRBV27,many,NA
TGTGCCAGCAGTGCGATACCGGGACCCCCCTACAATGAGCAGTTCTTC,CASSAIPGPPYNEQFF,TRBJ2-1,TRBV6-1,NA,NA
TGTGCCAGCAGGGACAGCCAATACGAGCAGTACTTC,CASRDSQYEQYF,TRBJ2-7,TRBV19,NA,TRBD1
TGTGCCAGCAGCTTAGCGGTCCGGCTTAGTACCGGGGAGCTGTTTTTT,CASSLAVRLSTGELFF,TRBJ2-2,TRBV7-6,NA,NA
TGCGCCAGCAGCGCCGGGCCATCCAATGAAAAACTGTTTTTT,CASSAGPSNEKLFF,TRBJ1-4,TRBV5-1,NA,NA
TGTGCCAGCAGCTCGTCCGGGGCCCAGGGGACCCAGTACTTC,CASSSSGAQGTQYF,TRBJ2-5,TRBV7-8,NA,NA
TGCGGCACAGATACGCAGTATTTT,CGTDTQYF,TRBJ2-3,TRBV3-2,NA,NA
TGTGCCAGCAGCTTAGCGGGAAACCAAAATGAAAAACTGTTTTTT,CASSLAGNQNEKLFF,TRBJ1-4,TRBV7-2,many,NA
TGTGCCAGTAGTATAGCGGCATTAGATACGCAGTATTTT,CASSIAALDTQYF,TRBJ2-3,TRBV19,NA,NA
TGTGCCAGCTGTCCGCTCCAGGGGGGTAATGAAAAACTGTTTTTT,CASCPLQGGNEKLFF,TRBJ1-4,TRBV6-1,few,TRBD1
TGTGCCAGCTCACCAAGTTCCGGGGTGACTGAAGCTTTCTTT,CASSPSSGVTEAFF,TRBJ1-1,TRBV18,NA,NA
TGTGCCAGCAGCTTAGATACAGGGGTGGGGGAAAAACTGTTTTTT,CASSLDTGVGEKLFF,TRBJ1-4,TRBV11-2,NA,TRBD1
TGCGCCAGCAGCCAGGAACGAGGGACTAGCCATAGCACAGATACGCAGTATTTT,CASSQERGTSHSTDTQYF,TRBJ2-3,TRBV4-3,NA,TRBD2
TGTGCCAGCAGACGGGGACAGACCTACGAGCAGTACTTC,CASRRGQTYEQYF,TRBJ2-7,TRBV5-8,NA,TRBD1
TGTGCCAGCAGTGGGGGGGCCGCCTACAATGAGCAGTTCTTC,CASSGGAAYNEQFF,TRBJ2-1,TRBV9,NA,NA
TGTGCCAGCAGTTTATACCTCCTCCCTCGCATGGACACTGAAGCTTTCTTT,CASSLYLLPRMDTEAFF,TRBJ1-1,TRBV27,NA,NA
TGCGCCAGCAGCAGGACAGGGGCGACTAATGAAAAACTGTTTTTT,CASSRTGATNEKLFF,TRBJ1-4,TRBV5-1,few,TRBD1
TGTGCCAGCGGTACACAGGGGGTTTACGGTCAGCCCCAGCATTTT,CASGTQGVYGQPQHF,TRBJ1-5,TRBV6-1,few,TRBD1
TGTGCCAGCAGCCAAGAAGGACTAGCGAACACAGATACGCAGTATTTT,CASSQEGLANTDTQYF,TRBJ2-3,TRBV14,NA,TRBD2
TGTGCCAGCAGCCGGGACGGAAGCACAGATACGCAGTATTTT,CASSRDGSTDTQYF,TRBJ2-3,TRBV11-2,once,NA
TGTGCCAGTAGTACCCCCGCGCTGACAGATTGGGCTGAAGCTTTCTTT,CASSTPALTDWAEAFF,TRBJ1-1,TRBV19,NA,NA